One sample yielded the 14 T cell receptor beta chains listed below, sequenced in a study of blood T cell repertoires in COVID-19. Assay: immunoSEQ multiplex PCR; the TCRdb copy retains only in-frame clones and omits some. The sample holds about 280,000 clones, 88% seen once. The specimen sequenced was peripheral blood. These TCRs come from a woman in her twenties or thirties with COVID-19, enrolled during active disease.

The rearrangement links TRBV28 to TRBJ2-5, with 10 bases matching TRBD2. Germline-derived CDR1 and CDR2 are MDHEN and SYDVKM. The CDR3 consists of 15 residues. The V gene end was trimmed by 6 bases and the J gene end by 1 base; junction bases not matched to a gene: 5. CDR3 loop: CASSSGLAVQETQYF. The CDR3 coding sequence is TGTGCCAGCAGCTCCGGACTAGCGGTCCAAGAGACCCAGTACTTC.

V usage is TRBV27 and J usage is TRBJ2-1; maybe TRBD2 (6 bases). Trimming removed 0 bases from V and 4 bases from J, with 10 bases in between. Per the germline V gene, CDR1 is MNHEY and CDR2 is SMNVEV (reference sequence). The CDR3 extends over 15 amino acids. The CDR3 DNA reads as TGTGCCAGCAGTTTATCAGCGGGCGCTTACAATGAGCAGTTCTTC. It specifies CASSLSAGAYNEQFF.

J is TRBJ1-1 and V is TRBV28, with a weak D call TRBD1 (5 bases). The ends were cut back, 5 bases at V and 3 bases at J, with 19 bases in the middle. Germline V gene sequence: CDR1 MDHEN, CDR2 SYDVKM. CDR3 length: 16 residues. The CDR3 region is CASSPPQTDEDTEAFF. CDR3 coding DNA: TGTGCCAGCAGTCCTCCCCAGACAGATGAGGACACTGAAGCTTTCTTT.

The V call is TRBV3-1 (or the pseudogene TRBV3-2), the J call TRBJ2-3; D gene uncertain. This CDR3 contains 16 residues. Germline values: CDR1 LGHDT, CDR2 YNNKEL (reference sequence). Trimming pared 2 bases from V and 4 bases from J, leaving 16 bases between. CDR3 in amino acids: CASSQFAGVRSDTQYF. In nucleotides, the CDR3 is TGTGCCAGCAGCCAATTTGCCGGAGTCCGGTCAGATACGCAGTATTTT.

V and J are TRBV2 and TRBJ2-1, with TRBD1 matching over 9 bases. Germline V gives CDR1 SNHLY, CDR2 FYNNEI. The length of the CDR3 is 17 residues. V lost 2 bases, J lost 0 bases, and 5 bases stayed unmatched. CDR3 region: CASSELTGGRSYNEQFF. The CDR3, as DNA: TGTGCCAGCAGTGAACTAACAGGGGGCCGCTCCTACAATGAGCAGTTCTTC.

The chain has TRBV5-6 and TRBJ2-3; the match to TRBD2 covers 7 bases. CDR1 is SGHDT, CDR2 YYEEEE, per germline. CDR3 size: 15 residues. V lost 0 bases, J lost 4 bases, and 5 bases stayed unmatched. The CDR3 protein is CASSLEREGADTQYF. The CDR3 nucleotides are TGTGCCAGCAGCTTGGAAAGGGAGGGAGCAGATACGCAGTATTTT.

This clone came up once. Other DNA sequences within the sample encode an identical CDR3. The CDR3 protein is CASSFSNSPLHF. The CDR3 DNA reads TGTGCCAGCAGTTTTAGTAATTCACCCCTCCACTTT. The V call is TRBV28, the J call TRBJ1-6; D is uncertain. The CDR3 runs 12 residues. V was shortened by 3 bases and J by 6 bases, with 3 bases between the two germline ends. The germline V gene encodes CDR1 MDHEN and CDR2 SYDVKM.

The chain recombines TRBV11-2 with TRBJ1-2; TRBD1 agrees at 7 bases. This CDR3 comprises 13 residues. The junction had 6 bases not matched to a gene; V was cut back by 5 bases and J by 6 bases. Germline CDR1 SGHAT, CDR2 FQNNGV. The CDR3 nucleotides are TGTGCCAGCAGCCGAACAGGGGTGGATGGCTACACCTTC. Translation: CASSRTGVDGYTF.

The chain combines TRBV28 with TRBJ1-3, with 8 bases that match TRBD1. Germline V gene sequence: CDR1 MDHEN, CDR2 SYDVKM. V dropped 2 bases and J dropped 4; count of bases not matched to a gene: 10. The length of the CDR3 is 17 residues. The CDR3 sequence is CASSLPRRQGRGNTIYF. CDR3 sequence (DNA): TGTGCCAGCAGTTTACCCCGTCGACAGGGGAGAGGAAACACCATATATTTT.

V is TRBV19 and J is TRBJ2-1; D remains ambiguous. The CDR3 is 15 residues long. Per germline, CDR1 LNHDA and CDR2 SQIVND (reference sequence). The germline V and J ends were trimmed by 5 bases and 1 base, with 12 bases remaining between them. The CDR3 coding sequence is TGTGCCAGTAGTCCGGATGGCGGTTCCTACAATGAGCAGTTCTTC. Amino acid sequence: CASSPDGGSYNEQFF.

V and J are TRBV21-1 and TRBJ2-1; the D call in the table, TRBD1, was not verified against the DNA. TRBV21-1 is a pseudogene. The CDR3 sequence is 14 residues long. The CDR3 here is CASSSSGTLNEQFF. CDR3 sequence (DNA): TGTGCCAGCAGCTCCTCCGGGACACTGAATGAGCAGTTCTTC.

The V call is TRBV6-2 or TRBV6-3, the J call TRBJ1-6; no clear D. This CDR3 region has 15 residues. Germline V lookup: CDR1 MNHEY, CDR2 SVGEGT. V lost 0 bases and J 10 bases, leaving 13 bases between the germline ends. The CDR3 DNA is TGTGCCAGCAGTTACTCCCGGACGCCGGGGTCACCCCTCCACTTT. Its protein is CASSYSRTPGSPLHF.

The CDR3 coding sequence is TGTGCCAGCAGTCACGGGACAGGTGCCTACGAGCAGTACTTC. Translated, it gives CASSHGTGAYEQYF. V usage is TRBV27 and J usage is TRBJ2-7, with TRBD1 matching 8 bases. The CDR3 covers 14 residues. Germline CDR1 and CDR2: MNHEY and SMNVEV (reference sequence). V shed 5 bases, J shed 2 bases, and the junction held 5 bases outside the gene matches.

The chain is built from TRBV6-2 or TRBV6-3 and TRBJ1-1; TRBD1 matches 7 bases. CDR1 is MNHEY and CDR2 is SVGEGT in the germline V gene. The length of the CDR3 is 13 residues. The ends lost 6 bases at V and 11 bases at J; junction bases unmatched: 12. CDR3 loop: CASSLRGDRRAFF. CDR3 nucleotide sequence: TGTGCCAGCAGCCTCAGGGGGGACCGTAGGGCTTTCTTT.